This TCR beta chain came from a study of shared clonotypes between healthy human individuals. Study in general: Ranging from 18 to 49 in age, donors were a couple of women and a few men. Regarding the study as a whole: Few donors limited the genetic and exposure-history diversity represented.

Free of recent acute infections or vaccinations, the donors were healthy HIV-negative adults. A CD45RA+ naive subset and a CD45RA-negative memory subset were split from CD4+ cells. A remark on this clone: Its antigen is currently unknown.

This CDR3 is built from 17 residues. The J segment lost 4 bases and the V segment lost 1 base, leaving 11 bases of the junction unmatched. Germline values: CDR1 SGHRS, CDR2 YFSETQ. Libraries were prepared by immunoSEQ multiplex PCR; TCRdb keeps only in-frame clonotypes and omits some of them. The sample shows about 1 million clones, about 70% of them seen only once. The sequencing sample was made of memory CD4+ T cells sorted from blood. Regarding subset: CD45RA-negative fraction. This rearrangement joins TRBV5-1 to TRBJ2-3; 8 bases align to TRBD2. The sequence was obtained from a man between 18 and 29 years old in good health. The CDR3 loop reads CASSLTLGAGGADTQYF. DNA for the CDR3: TGCGCCAGCAGCTTGACCCTCGGGGCCGGGGGGGCAGATACGCAGTATTTT.